This T cell receptor (beta chain) was observed in a study of cytomegalovirus exposure and HLA in healthy donors listed by TCRdb under 2017. For the wider study: An earlier analysis of several hundred of the donors reported about 280 Gb of sequence data and 117 million unique TCR beta sequences obtained from about 200 million T cells. An earlier analysis of 500 to 750 of the donors applied high-throughput TCR beta sequencing to assess whether each TCR beta V gene segment acted as functional or pseudogenic. An early release that covered fewer than 750 HLA-typed donors contained about 300 gigabases of sequencing data and 85 million to 100 million unique TCR sequences. A later analysis re-examined previously published TCR beta repertoires from several hundred donors and added high-resolution HLA genotyping to investigate patterns of TCR occurrence. Four or five DR-DQ haplotypes were handled as single units for association and clustering because linkage in the cohort was strong. High-throughput TCR immunosequencing, statistical association of individual TCRs with disease status, and machine learning were combined to predict cytomegalovirus infection status. Among approximately 370 genotyped donors of the cohort, an average of around 250,000 unique TCR beta nucleotide sequences was sequenced per donor, of which approximately 19% were non-productive. The number of donors typed differed by locus, with 629-630 for A, B, C, DRB1 and DQB1, roughly 550 for DQA1, 600 to 610 for DPA1, and over 400 for DPB1. The study was designed to test whether signatures of past pathogen exposure could be identified by cataloging public T cell receptors. Class I and class II HLA loci were covered by the typing at four-digit resolution. Every repertoire in the discovery cohort had been generated on one and the same sequencing platform. Along with the roughly 700-subject first cohort, a separate validation cohort of 120 different subjects was used. Among the approximately 420 genotyped donors, approximately 81% belonged to the genetic ancestry cluster associated with self-reported Caucasian donors. Donor age, sex, ethnicity and CMV serostatus were collected together with the repertoire data. A later genetic analysis used genome-wide SNP genotypes for about 55% of the 666 donors, treating that subset as a discovery cohort. The T cell repertoires of 550 to 850 subjects were profiled by immunosequencing and related to cytomegalovirus serostatus. The later analysis used no new phenotypic data to find candidate immune exposures, relying instead on TCR beta sequences and their occurrence across donors.

Library generation was performed with the immunoSEQ multiplex PCR assay. A mixture of 60 forward primers for TCR Vbeta segments and 13 reverse primers for TCR Jbeta segments was used in the multiplex PCR. A multiplex PCR assay on genomic DNA amplified the CDR3 region of rearranged TCR beta genes. The amplified TCR beta libraries were sequenced on the Illumina HiSeq System as 87-base-pair reads. As for the original processing: Across the 670 or so repertoires, a later analysis counted tens of millions of unique TCR beta chains, 9.5 million to 12 million of which were shared by at least two donors. Raw reads were error-corrected and collapsed into unique sequences with a nearest-neighbor algorithm that merged closely related sequences to remove PCR and sequencing errors. CDR3 sequences were aligned to IMGT reference sequences to assign V, D and J gene segments. Each retained sequence needed at least a six-nucleotide match to both a V gene segment and a J gene segment. Rearrangements were classified as productive when the CDR3 lacked stop codons and remained in frame with V and J, and all other rearrangements were classified as non-productive. Following IMGT convention, CDR3 was defined as the stretch from the second conserved V-encoded cysteine up to the conserved J-encoded phenylalanine. The earlier analysis of more than 450 of the donors excluded sequences that lacked an unambiguous match to a single V gene segment. An earlier analysis of roughly 590 of the donors called V segments functional above 56.7% productive rearrangements and segregating when the between-donor standard deviation exceeded 5%. A statistical classification framework was built to diagnose cytomegalovirus status from the catalog of TCR beta chain sequences. In a later analysis, V and J genes were assigned by comparing TCR nucleotide sequences against IMGT/GENE-DB human TR gene sequences. A later analysis assigned CDR3 sequences and most-parsimonious VDJ recombination scenarios with the TCRdist pipeline. In a later analysis, each TCR beta chain was defined by its CDR3 amino acid sequence together with its V-gene family, and reads without a unique V-gene family were excluded. As a way to deal with suspected cross-contamination and a sequencing artifact, a later analysis dropped hundreds of nucleotide sequences that were highly shared and had low generation probability. A later analysis calculated a clonal expansion index for each public chain from normalized within-repertoire ranks of inferred template counts. In a later analysis, generation probabilities were computed with a VDJ recombination model fitted to out-of-frame rearrangements, and the resulting probabilities were checked against IGoR. In a later analysis, hypergeometric tests were used to score TCR-TCR, TCR-HLA and TCR-CMV co-occurrence, with a repertoire-size bias correction applied to TCR pairs. In a later analysis, false discovery rates were estimated by permuting HLA or CMV assignments 20 times. In a later analysis, co-occurring TCRs were grouped with DBSCAN, and TCRdist sequence similarity was added when clustering was performed within HLA-allele-positive subsets. Co-occurrence clustering excluded repertoires with fewer than 30,000 or more than 120,000 public chains, plus five with anomalous nucleotide sharing. The immuneACCESS repertoire file appears here via TCRdb, limited to in-frame rearrangements. These files lack a portion of the clones; in checked studies, under half of the deficit traces to unresolved V genes, and the cause of the others is not known. V and J calls and clone size are those listed in that table; D and trimming were worked out from the DNA. The sample profile shows fewer than 200,000 clones; around three quarters of them were found once. Jointly, the top ten make up 1.8% of the sample.

Overall results and qualifications from the work: Several of the top co-occurrence clusters appeared to be linked to parvovirus B19, influenza, CMV and Epstein-Barr virus, according to a later analysis. In vitro tests confirmed that a few of the cytomegalovirus-associated TCR beta chains recognize cytomegalovirus antigens. According to a later analysis, most CMV-associated TCR beta chains appeared to be HLA-restricted, and the HLA associations seemed to be driven largely by CMV exposure. Most TCR sequences were seen in very few donors, while some public TCRs were found in many individuals. Compared with the approximately 670-donor mean, donors in an Asian-associated ancestry cluster had fewer N-insertions in productive TCRs, according to a later genetic analysis. A later analysis associated about 17,000 TCR beta sequences with specific HLA alleles at a false discovery rate of 0.05. Because counts were too low, seventeen rarely observed V segments, including chromosome 9 orphons, were excluded from the earlier analysis of several hundred of the donors. Cytomegalovirus status was reported to be diagnosed by the classifier with high specificity and sensitivity in both the original and validation cohorts. A later genetic analysis associated a missense DCLRE1C variant with V-gene and J-gene trimming of TCR beta chains, and an independent cohort replicated the association. The only immune exposure information available for the cohort was CMV serostatus. Correlated functional status among segregating V segments might reflect linkage disequilibrium, but an unknown experimental factor could not be ruled out. In a later analysis, TCR association rates were found to vary across HLA loci, with the most associated TCRs seen for DRB1 alleles and the fewest for HLA-C alleles. In this cohort, only TCR beta chains were sequenced, and detectable features were limited by the absence of alpha or paired-chain data. An earlier analysis of some 560 of the donors showed that most TCR beta V segments appeared in productive rearrangements either about 90% or about 30% of the time, which broadly matched IMGT annotations. A later analysis found that HLA-associated TCR beta chains were more clonally expanded and had lower generation probabilities than equally common non-associated chains. The presence/absence analyses assumed that sequencing depth was roughly uniform across donors, and that assumption may not be true. Because the 87-base-pair reads could not distinguish some IMGT-functional V segments, including TRBV6-2 and TRBV6-3, those segments were excluded. A further reported finding was that TCR beta sequences accurately predicted the HLA-A and HLA-B alleles for most subjects in the first cohort. A total of 150 to 200 TCR beta chains were listed by the study as associated with cytomegalovirus. According to the authors, the approach could potentially be generalized to other disease states and immunological phenotypes. The sequencing pipeline was judged likely to have produced a cluster of highly shared sequence variants as a technical artifact. When HLA alleles, especially DR and DQ, strongly co-occurred, attributing TCR associations to individual alleles was difficult. Because HLA typing was missing for some donors at each locus, association tests included only the typed subset.

A word on this clone: Its cognate antigen has yet to be identified. No much larger clone exists at a distance of one base, and base qualities are not known.

The cohort consisted of hundreds of healthy bone marrow donors. At the time of sampling, every cohort member was nominally healthy, though immune exposures that went unrecorded were likely present. The donor tested CMV seronegative and was one of the 352 seronegative cohort members. Every donor gave a peripheral blood sample, and the peripheral blood mononuclear cells from that sample were used for TCR beta sequencing. Genomic DNA was extracted from the blood cell samples with the Qiagen DNeasy Blood Extraction Kit. V lost 5 bases and J lost 0 bases, and the count of bases not matched to a germline gene is 10. The germline V gene (reference sequence) sets CDR1 to LNHNV and CDR2 to YYDKDF. Inclusive of the bounding cysteine and phenylalanine, the CDR3 is 18 residues long. The CDR3 DNA has 54 bases and is translated from base 1.

The TCR comes from a woman aged 30 to 39 in good health and CMV-seronegative. Sequencing was done on a sample of PBMCs. The rearrangement combines TRBV15 with TRBJ2-3; TRBD2 matches 11 bases in the middle. The DNA sequence is as follows: TGTGCCACCAGCGGGTGGGGTGGGACTAGCGGTAGCACAGATACGCAGTATTTT. It specifies CATSGWGGTSGSTDTQYF.